A selection of T cell receptor beta chains follows, all from one sample in a study of beta chain features in type 1 diabetes. Clones were read by immunoSEQ multiplex PCR, and TCRdb kept only the in-frame ones, dropping some. Among hundreds of thousands of clones listed, 15% were seen once. Sequencing used naive CD4+ T cells from blood. These receptors were collected from a man younger than 35 in good health. The CDR3 runs from the conserved cysteine through the conserved F or W. The order of the fields is D gene, J gene, V gene, clone size, CDR3 DNA, CDR3 protein. The D gene is left open where the match is weak. The size of a clone is reported for some rows only, either as once, few or many, or as a class for expanded clones.

d_gene: .
j_gene: TRBJ2-7
v_gene: TRBV19
abundance: .
CDR3nt: TGTGCCAGTAGTTTTCAGGACTTCCTCTCCTACGAGCAGTACTTC
CDR3aa: CASSFQDFLSYEQYF

d_gene: .
j_gene: TRBJ2-7
v_gene: TRBV21-1
abundance: .
CDR3nt: TGTGCCAGCAGCCCTCGTGACAGAGAATACGAGCAGTACTTC
CDR3aa: CASSPRDREYEQYF

d_gene: TRBD1
j_gene: TRBJ2-5
v_gene: TRBV18
abundance: .
CDR3nt: TGTGCCAGCTCGTACGACAGGGTCGAGACCCAGTACTTC
CDR3aa: CASSYDRVETQYF

d_gene: .
j_gene: TRBJ2-7
v_gene: TRBV13
abundance: few
CDR3nt: TGTGCCAGCAGCCTCCGGAAGCTAGCGACCCCCTCCTACGAGCAGTACTTC
CDR3aa: CASSLRKLATPSYEQYF

d_gene: .
j_gene: TRBJ2-1
v_gene: TRBV7-3
abundance: .
CDR3nt: TGTGCCAGCAGCTTAAGGGGGAGCTCCTACAATGAGCAGTTCTTC
CDR3aa: CASSLRGSSYNEQFF

d_gene: .
j_gene: TRBJ2-1
v_gene: TRBV9
abundance: few
CDR3nt: TGTGCCAGCAGCGTAGGTTGGGGTAATGAGCAGTTCTTC
CDR3aa: CASSVGWGNEQFF

d_gene: .
j_gene: TRBJ1-4
v_gene: TRBV18
abundance: .
CDR3nt: TGTGCCAGCTCACCATTGGCAGGCGGAAAACTGTTTTTT
CDR3aa: CASSPLAGGKLFF

d_gene: TRBD1
j_gene: TRBJ2-7
v_gene: TRBV18
abundance: .
CDR3nt: TGTGCCAGCTCGGGACAGGGTATGCCCTACGAGCAGTACTTC
CDR3aa: CASSGQGMPYEQYF

d_gene: .
j_gene: TRBJ2-3
v_gene: TRBV5-1
abundance: .
CDR3nt: TGCGCCAGCAGCTTGGAAGGCAGCACAGATACGCAGTATTTT
CDR3aa: CASSLEGSTDTQYF

d_gene: .
j_gene: TRBJ2-3
v_gene: TRBV7-2
abundance: .
CDR3nt: TGTGCCAGCAATCGGCTACACACAGATACGCAGTATTTT
CDR3aa: CASNRLHTDTQYF

d_gene: .
j_gene: TRBJ1-2
v_gene: TRBV7-2
abundance: few
CDR3nt: TGTGCCAGCAGCTTAGAGGCCCGAATGGGTGGCTACACCTTC
CDR3aa: CASSLEARMGGYTF

d_gene: TRBD1
j_gene: TRBJ2-7
v_gene: TRBV7-9
abundance: few
CDR3nt: TGTGCCAGCAGCTCCCTCAAAGGACAGGGCGTCTACGAGCAGTACTTC
CDR3aa: CASSSLKGQGVYEQYF

d_gene: .
j_gene: TRBJ1-1
v_gene: TRBV7-2
abundance: few
CDR3nt: TGTGCCAGCAGCCTTGACAGGAACACTGAAGCTTTCTTT
CDR3aa: CASSLDRNTEAFF

d_gene: TRBD2
j_gene: TRBJ2-7
v_gene: TRBV6-6
abundance: few
CDR3nt: TGTGCCAGTATTGCTAGCGGGACCTTCTACGAGCAGTACTTC
CDR3aa: CASIASGTFYEQYF

d_gene: .
j_gene: TRBJ2-5
v_gene: TRBV7-2
abundance: few
CDR3nt: TGTGCCAGCAGCTTCACAGGTTACCAAGAGACCCAGTACTTC
CDR3aa: CASSFTGYQETQYF

d_gene: TRBD1
j_gene: TRBJ1-5
v_gene: TRBV15
abundance: .
CDR3nt: TGTGCCACCAGCGGCGGACAGGGGTGGGGGCTTAGCAATCAGCCCCAGCATTTT
CDR3aa: CATSGGQGWGLSNQPQHF

d_gene: .
j_gene: TRBJ1-1
v_gene: TRBV21-1
abundance: few
CDR3nt: TGTGCCAGCAGCATGACAGGGCCGAACACTGAAGCTTTCTTT
CDR3aa: CASSMTGPNTEAFF

d_gene: .
j_gene: TRBJ2-3
v_gene: TRBV6-4
abundance: few
CDR3nt: TGTGCCAGCAAGGGACCCGGCACAGATACGCAGTATTTT
CDR3aa: CASKGPGTDTQYF

d_gene: .
j_gene: TRBJ2-2
v_gene: TRBV4-3
abundance: .
CDR3nt: TGCGCCAGCAGCCCAGCGTACCAGAGAAACACCGGGGAGCTGTTTTTT
CDR3aa: CASSPAYQRNTGELFF

d_gene: TRBD1
j_gene: TRBJ1-2
v_gene: TRBV7-3
abundance: .
CDR3nt: TGTGCCAGCAGCTCCCAAAGGACAGGGAACTATGGCTACACCTTC
CDR3aa: CASSSQRTGNYGYTF

d_gene: TRBD1
j_gene: TRBJ2-2
v_gene: TRBV7-2
abundance: .
CDR3nt: TGTGCCAGCAGCCAAAGACAGGGGGCCGGGGAGCTGTTTTTT
CDR3aa: CASSQRQGAGELFF

d_gene: .
j_gene: TRBJ1-5
v_gene: TRBV4-3
abundance: .
CDR3nt: TGCGCCAGCAGCCAGTCGGGCCTGAATCAGCCCCAGCATTTT
CDR3aa: CASSQSGLNQPQHF

d_gene: .
j_gene: TRBJ2-1
v_gene: TRBV28
abundance: few
CDR3nt: TGTGCCAGCACTTGGGTCCCCGTCTTTGGTGAGCAGTTCTTC
CDR3aa: CASTWVPVFGEQFF

d_gene: TRBD1
j_gene: TRBJ1-1
v_gene: TRBV18
abundance: .
CDR3nt: TGTGCCAGCTCACCCTACGGGACAGGGATAGCTGAAGCTTTCTTT
CDR3aa: CASSPYGTGIAEAFF